What follows are 24 T cell receptor beta chains derived from one specimen sequenced in a study of cytomegalovirus exposure and HLA in healthy donors (dated by TCRdb to 2015 to 2018). Receptor libraries were prepared by the immunoSEQ multiplex PCR assay. TCRdb's version of the immuneACCESS table is confined to in-frame rearrangements and falls short of the full clone set. An unresolved V gene accounts for under half of the shortfall where checked; the remainder is of unknown origin. The sample table lists 110,000 or so clones, more than 75% of them with a count of one. The ten largest clones take up 4% to 6% of the sample. The sequencing input was PBMCs. Receptors were obtained from a man aged 18 to 29 in good health and CMV-seronegative.

The genes are TRBV27 and TRBJ2-1, with 7 bases lining up with TRBD2. This CDR3 comprises 14 residues. Losses at the gene ends were 2 bases for V and 7 bases for J; bases not matched to a gene: 5. CDR1 and CDR2 from the germline V gene are MNHEY and SMNVEV (reference sequence). DNA of the CDR3: TGTGCCAGCAGTTTAGGGTCTAGCGGTAATGAGCAGTTCTTC. This encodes CASSLGSSGNEQFF.

The table lists this clone with a count of one. This sequence joins TRBV25-1 and TRBJ1-1; 7 bases are a match to TRBD1. After removal of 8 bases from V and 1 base from J, the junction contained 4 bases not matched to a gene. The CDR3 runs 13 residues. Germline-derived CDR1 and CDR2 are MGHDK and SYGVNS. CDR3 region: CASAGTANTEAFF. The CDR3 coding sequence is TGTGCCAGCGCCGGGACAGCGAACACTGAAGCTTTCTTT.

The V call is TRBV12-5, the J call TRBJ2-7, with 8 bases identical to TRBD2. Germline assignment: CDR1 LGHNT and CDR2 FRNRAP. This CDR3 region has 15 residues. Trimming took 7 bases from V and 0 from J; bases not matched to a gene: 8. CDR3 amino acids: CASDESGGHSYEQYF. The CDR3 region has the DNA TGTGCTAGTGATGAGAGCGGGGGCCACTCCTACGAGCAGTACTTC. The variable domain in full, completed from reference TRBV12-5 and TRBJ2-7, reads DARVTQTPRHKVTEMGQEVTMRCQPILGHNTVFWYRQTMMQGLELLAYFRNRAPLDDSGMPKDRFSAEMPDATLATLKIQPSEPRDSAVYFCASDESGGHSYEQYFGPGTRLTVT.

V is TRBV7-8 and J is TRBJ1-5; weak D call: TRBD1 (5 bases). The V gene's germline CDR1 is SGHVS and CDR2 FQNEAQ. CDR3 size: 19 residues. V was shortened by 5 bases and J by 0 bases, with 23 bases between the two germline ends. The CDR3 DNA reads as TGTGCCAGCAGCACCCAGGTGAGCAGGGCCACCGATAGCAATCAGCCCCAGCATTTT. Its translation: CASSTQVSRATDSNQPQHF.

The J gene is TRBJ1-4, the V gene TRBV5-4; TRBD1 is a possible D gene (5 bases). Trimming pared 0 bases from V and 6 bases from J, leaving 9 bases between. The CDR3 runs to 14 residues. The germline gives CDR1 SGHNT, CDR2 YYREEE (reference sequence). The CDR3 loop is CASSLGREDEKLFF. As DNA, the CDR3 is TGTGCCAGCAGCTTGGGCAGGGAGGATGAAAAACTGTTTTTT. Full variable domain (remainder filled in from reference TRBV5-4 and TRBJ1-4): ETGVTQSPTHLIKTRGQQVTLRCSSQSGHNTVSWYQQALGQGPQFIFQYYREEENGRGNFPPRFSGLQFPNYSSELNVNALELDDSALYLCASSLGREDEKLFFGSGTQLSVL.

The genes are TRBV11-2 and TRBJ2-7, with 7 bases aligning to TRBD1. From germline, CDR1 is SGHAT and CDR2 FQNNGV. The CDR3 totals 14 residues. V lost 1 base, J lost 3 bases, and 3 bases stayed unmatched. CDR3 DNA: TGTGCCAGCAGCTTAGGGGCAGGGGGCTACGAGCAGTACTTC. It codes for CASSLGAGGYEQYF.

CDR3 loop: CAFTTGSSYNEQFF. DNA for the CDR3: TGTGCCTTTACGACAGGGTCATCCTACAATGAGCAGTTCTTC. The chain employs TRBV30 and TRBJ2-1; 7 bases agree with TRBD1. The J segment lost 1 base and the V segment lost 7 bases, leaving 7 bases of the junction unmatched. The CDR3 is made up of 14 amino acids. Germline CDR1 GTSNPN, CDR2 SVGIG (reference sequence).

This clone is a singleton in its sample. The chain carries TRBV6-1 and TRBJ2-2; 11 nucleotides match TRBD2. V was clipped by 4 bases and J by 4 bases; unmatched bases: 11. This CDR3 has 18 amino acids. Looked up from germline, CDR1 is MNHNS and CDR2 is SASEGT. CDR3 sequence: CASSAPLAGGPGTGELFF. CDR3 DNA: TGTGCCAGCAGTGCTCCGCTAGCGGGAGGTCCGGGCACCGGGGAGCTGTTTTTT.

The J gene is TRBJ2-5, the V gene TRBV6-5; 8 positions match TRBD1. CDR3 length: 14 residues. After removal of 4 bases from V and 4 bases from J, the junction contained 5 bases not matched to a gene. Germline V gene sequence: CDR1 MNHEY, CDR2 SVGAGI. The CDR3 here is CASSSRGPRETQYF. CDR3 nucleotides: TGTGCCAGCAGTTCCAGGGGGCCCAGAGAGACCCAGTACTTC.

This clone was seen a single time. The CDR3 DNA reads TGCAGCGTTGAGGGGGGGGGAGGAGGAACAGATACGCAGTATTTT. This sequence encodes CSVEGGGGGTDTQYF. The rearrangement joins TRBV29-1 to TRBJ2-3, with 7 nucleotides matching TRBD2. Germline V gives CDR1 SQVTM, CDR2 ANQGSEA. V gave up 3 bases and J gave up 3 bases; unmatched junction bases: 9. The CDR3 consists of 15 residues.

V and J are TRBV9 and TRBJ2-3; TRBD2 might be the D (6 bases). Germline lookup yields CDR1 SGDLS and CDR2 YYNGEE. Deletions cut 0 bases from V and 5 bases from J, with 13 bases between. The CDR3 has 15 amino acids. For the CDR3, the DNA is TGTGCCAGCAGCGTAGGCGGGGCCTACGGAGATACGCAGTATTTT. Translation gives CASSVGGAYGDTQYF.

This sequence joins TRBV10-3 and TRBJ2-7, with D hard to call. Germline V lookup: CDR1 ENHRY, CDR2 SYGVKD. V dropped 5 bases and J dropped 2 bases, with 10 bases sitting between them. The CDR3 spans 13 residues. CDR3 sequence: CAISPGHTYEQYF. DNA for the CDR3: TGTGCCATCAGTCCCGGTCATACCTACGAGCAGTACTTC.

This chain connects TRBV15 to TRBJ1-1; D not resolved. V was trimmed by 3 bases and J by 1 base, leaving 6 bases between them. The CDR3 covers 13 residues. In germline, CDR1 is LNHNV, CDR2 YYDKDF (reference sequence). The DNA of the CDR3 is TGTGCCACCAGCAGGGAGACGAACACTGAAGCTTTCTTT. Translated, it gives CATSRETNTEAFF. The full variable domain, in which reference TRBV15 and TRBJ1-1 provide the parts outside the CDR3, is DAMVIQNPRYQVTQFGKPVTLSCSQTLNHNVMYWYQQKSSQAPKLLFHYYDKDFNNEADTPDNFQSRRPNTSFCFLDIRSPGLGDTAMYLCATSRETNTEAFFGQGTRLTVV.

The V and J genes are TRBV7-9 and TRBJ2-7; D possibly corresponds to TRBD2 (6 bases). The germline V gene encodes CDR1 SEHNR and CDR2 FQNEAQ (reference sequence). V was pared by 5 bases and J by 5 bases, with 22 bases between. The length of the CDR3 is 16 residues. Here the CDR3 reads CASSPLGSGPWDEQYF. The CDR3 DNA reads as TGTGCCAGCAGCCCCCTAGGTAGCGGACCTTGGGACGAGCAGTACTTC.

The chain joins TRBV2 to TRBJ2-6; D not resolved. V was pared by 6 bases and J by 0 bases, with 9 bases between. This CDR3 is 15 amino acids long. CDR1 is SNHLY, CDR2 FYNNEI, per germline. CDR3 residues: CASRSKSSGANVLTF. Written as DNA, the CDR3 is TGTGCCAGCAGATCCAAGAGCTCTGGGGCCAACGTCCTGACTTTC.

The chain couples TRBV29-1 to TRBJ2-3; 8 nucleotides agree with TRBD1. V dropped 7 bases and J dropped 4; count of bases not matched to a gene: 10. CDR3 size: 14 residues. Germline lookup yields CDR1 SQVTM and CDR2 ANQGSEA. CDR3 region: CSGGRQGRPDTQYF. CDR3 nucleotide sequence: TGCAGCGGAGGGCGACAGGGGCGGCCAGATACGCAGTATTTT.

The J gene is TRBJ2-7, the V gene TRBV6-6, with D possibly being TRBD1 (5 bases). This CDR3 comprises 13 residues. V was cut by 2 bases and J by 0 bases, with 5 bases left in between. CDR1 is MNHNY, CDR2 SVGAGI, per germline (reference sequence). The CDR3 DNA follows: TGTGCCAGCAGTTACGACAGCTCCTACGAGCAGTACTTC. Translating it yields CASSYDSSYEQYF.

This rearrangement joins TRBV5-6 to TRBJ2-3; 10 nucleotides align to TRBD2. The CDR3 covers 15 residues. Unmatched junction bases numbered 2, after V lost 2 bases and J lost 2 bases. Germline V gene sequence: CDR1 SGHDT, CDR2 YYEEEE. CDR3 residues: CASSLAGGTTDTQYF. DNA for the CDR3: TGTGCCAGCAGCTTAGCGGGGGGGACCACAGATACGCAGTATTTT.

This clone was found a few times. The chain joins TRBV6-5 to TRBJ2-7; TRBD1 aligns across 9 bases. CDR1 is MNHEY, CDR2 SVGAGI, per germline. The CDR3 covers 14 residues. J lost 7 bases, V lost 6 bases, and 10 bases had no gene match. CDR3 residues: CASSPGQGPGEQYF. CDR3 coding DNA: TGTGCCAGCAGCCCCGGACAGGGGCCGGGAGAGCAGTACTTC.

The chain carries TRBV19 and TRBJ1-1; tentative D call: TRBD1 (6 bases). V lost 7 bases and J 0 bases, leaving 12 bases between the germline ends. The CDR3 totals 14 residues. Germline V gene data show CDR1 as LNHDA and CDR2 as SQIVND (reference sequence). The CDR3, as DNA: TGTGCCAGTAAGAACAGGGAAATGAACACTGAAGCTTTCTTT. Its protein is CASKNREMNTEAFF.

This chain connects TRBV13 to TRBJ2-1, with TRBD2 identical over 7 bases. The CDR3 loop spans 17 amino acids. Germline V CDR1 and CDR2: PRHDT, FYEKMQ (reference sequence). With V trimmed by 4 bases and J by 6 bases, 15 bases remained unmatched. The CDR3 here is CASSSLGEGVYSNEQFF. The CDR3, as DNA: TGTGCCAGCAGCTCCCTGGGGGAGGGAGTATATTCCAATGAGCAGTTCTTC.

The chain couples TRBV2 to TRBJ2-1, with 11 bases that match TRBD2. Germline CDR1 reads SNHLY; CDR2 reads FYNNEI. CDR3 size: 15 residues. The V segment lost 0 bases and the J segment 9 bases; nucleotides outside the gene matches: 4. The CDR3 DNA reads TGTGCCAGCAGTGAAGCCATAGCGGGAGGGACTGAGCAGTTCTTC. This sequence encodes CASSEAIAGGTEQFF.

CDR3 sequence (DNA): TGCGCCAGCAGCTTGGCCCCGGGGGGAACCGGGGAGCTGTTTTTT. Amino acid sequence: CASSLAPGGTGELFF. The chain carries TRBV5-1 and TRBJ2-2; 7 bases align to TRBD2. The CDR3 contains 15 residues. With 0 bases clipped from V and 5 bases from J, the junction kept 4 bases outside the gene matches. CDR1 and CDR2 from the germline V gene are SGHRS and YFSETQ.

About this clone: Germline and junction disagree at one end, which may indicate a read error. V and J are TRBV30 and TRBJ2-7; no clear D gene. The CDR3 sequence is 13 residues long. Germline CDR1 and CDR2: GTSNPN and SVGIG (reference sequence). CDR3: CAWSRDPAGTFVF. CDR3 DNA sequence: TGTGCCTGGTCTCGAGACCCCGCAGGTACGTTCGTCTTC. Full variable domain (missing parts from reference TRBV30 and TRBJ2-7): SQTIHQWPATLVQPVGSPLSLECTVEGTSNPNLYWYRQAAGRGLQLLFYSVGIGQISSEVPQNLSASRPQDRQFILSSKKLLLSDSGFYLCAWSRDPAGTFVFGPGTRLTVT.